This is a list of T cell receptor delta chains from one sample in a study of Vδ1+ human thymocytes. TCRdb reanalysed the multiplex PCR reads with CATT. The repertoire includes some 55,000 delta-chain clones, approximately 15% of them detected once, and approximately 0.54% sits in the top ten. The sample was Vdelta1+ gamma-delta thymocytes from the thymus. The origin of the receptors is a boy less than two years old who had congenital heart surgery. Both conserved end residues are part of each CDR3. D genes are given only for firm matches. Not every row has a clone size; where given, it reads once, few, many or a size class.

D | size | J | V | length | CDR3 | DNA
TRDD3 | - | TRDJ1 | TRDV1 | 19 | CALGKAPYWGIQLTDKLIF | TGTGCTCTTGGGAAGGCCCCCTACTGGGGGATACAGCTCACCGATAAACTCATCTTT
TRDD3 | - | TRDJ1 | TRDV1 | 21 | CALGEGIAWRSGGYDTDKLIF | TGTGCTCTTGGGGAAGGGATAGCCTGGCGGTCTGGGGGATACGACACCGATAAACTCATCTTT
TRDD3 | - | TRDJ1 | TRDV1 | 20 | CALGESSVLLGVQYTDKLIF | TGTGCTCTTGGGGAATCTTCGGTGTTACTGGGGGTACAGTACACCGATAAACTCATCTTT
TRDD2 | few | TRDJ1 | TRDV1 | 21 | CALGGIPSYTLGPKPTDKLIF | TGTGCTCTTGGGGGCATCCCTTCCTACACCTTGGGGCCAAAACCCACCGATAAACTCATCTTT
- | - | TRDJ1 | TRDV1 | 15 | CALGYLGGGTDKLIF | TGTGCTCTTGGGTACTTGGGGGGTGGCACCGATAAACTCATCTTT
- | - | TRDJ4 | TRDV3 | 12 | CAFPGEWGPLIF | TGTGCCTTTCCGGGGGAATGGGGACCCCTGATCTTT
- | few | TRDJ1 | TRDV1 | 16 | CALGEGPKRITDKLIF | TGTGCTCTTGGGGAAGGACCTAAGAGGATTACCGATAAACTCATCTTT
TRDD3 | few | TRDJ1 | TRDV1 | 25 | CALGATPDRVYWGIRRARYTDKLIF | TGTGCTCTTGGGGCCACTCCGGATCGCGTGTACTGGGGGATACGCCGGGCCCGATACACCGATAAACTCATCTTT
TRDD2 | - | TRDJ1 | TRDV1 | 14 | CALGDPTFLGKLIF | TGTGCTCTTGGGGACCCTACCTTCCTTGGTAAACTCATCTTT
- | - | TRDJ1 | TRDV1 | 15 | CALGALLRRPDKLIF | TGTGCTCTTGGGGCCCTCCTACGGCGCCCGGATAAACTCATCTTT
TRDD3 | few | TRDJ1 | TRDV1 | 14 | CALGMRGIHDKLIF | TGTGCTCTTGGGATGAGGGGGATACACGACAAACTCATCTTT
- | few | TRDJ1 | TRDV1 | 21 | CALGSYWPFLHWGTNTDKLIF | TGTGCTCTTGGGTCCTACTGGCCCTTCCTACACTGGGGGACGAACACCGATAAACTCATCTTT
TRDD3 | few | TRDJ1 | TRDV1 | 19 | CALGERGILGDMTTDKLIF | TGTGCTCTTGGGGAACGTGGTATTCTGGGGGATATGACCACCGATAAACTCATCTTT
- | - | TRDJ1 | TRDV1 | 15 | CALGGSLLHTDKLIF | TGTGCTCTTGGGGGCTCCCTCCTCCACACCGATAAACTCATCTTT
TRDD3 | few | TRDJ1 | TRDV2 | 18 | CACDTVYWGGLYTDKLIF | TGTGCCTGTGACACTGTATACTGGGGGGGCCTGTACACCGATAAACTCATCTTT
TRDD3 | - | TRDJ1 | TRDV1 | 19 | CALGGPGNCTGGLTDKLIF | TGTGCTCTTGGTGGCCCGGGGAACTGTACTGGGGGACTTACCGATAAACTCATCTTT
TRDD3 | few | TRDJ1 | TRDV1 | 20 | CALGEVLHWGIRMSTDKLIF | TGTGCTCTTGGGGAAGTTCTCCACTGGGGGATACGCATGTCCACCGATAAACTCATCTTT
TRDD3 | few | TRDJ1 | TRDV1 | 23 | CALGTPPRLSGELGDISNDKLIF | TGTGCTCTTGGGACTCCCCCTCGACTGTCCGGGGAACTGGGGGATATTTCCAACGATAAACTCATCTTT
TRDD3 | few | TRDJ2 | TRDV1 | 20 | CALGAFPNWGILGLTAQLFF | TGTGCTCTTGGGGCTTTTCCTAACTGGGGGATACTGGGTTTGACAGCACAACTCTTCTTT
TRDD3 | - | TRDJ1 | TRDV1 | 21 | CALGELDGLLIIGGYTDKLIF | TGTGCTCTTGGGGAACTTGATGGCCTTCTCATAATTGGGGGATACACCGATAAACTCATCTTT
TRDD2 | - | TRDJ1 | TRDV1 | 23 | CALGELGSLPTYPPGVYTDKLIF | TGTGCTCTTGGGGAACTAGGCAGCCTTCCTACATATCCTCCGGGTGTGTACACCGATAAACTCATCTTT
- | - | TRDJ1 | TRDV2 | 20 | CACDTSERTGDKRNTDKLIF | TGTGCCTGTGACACCTCAGAACGTACTGGAGATAAGCGAAACACCGATAAACTCATCTTT
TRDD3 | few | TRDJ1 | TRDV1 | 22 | CALGDQHLPWGIGNPYTDKLIF | TGTGCTCTTGGGGACCAACATCTTCCCTGGGGGATCGGGAATCCGTACACCGATAAACTCATCTTT
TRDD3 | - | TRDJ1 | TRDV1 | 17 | CALGEQPRTGGHDKLIF | TGTGCTCTTGGTGAACAGCCCCGTACTGGGGGACACGATAAACTCATCTTT
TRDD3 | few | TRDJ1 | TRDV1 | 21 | CALGEARVLLTGGYATDKLIF | TGTGCTCTTGGGGAAGCTCGTGTGCTGCTGACTGGGGGATACGCCACCGATAAACTCATCTTT
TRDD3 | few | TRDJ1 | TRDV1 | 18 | CALGELTCVLGDPYKLIF | TGTGCTCTTGGGGAACTCACTTGCGTACTGGGGGACCCCTATAAACTCATCTTT
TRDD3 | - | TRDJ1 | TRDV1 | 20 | CALGELRFSYSGGYTDKLIF | TGTGCTCTTGGGGAACTCCGTTTTTCCTACTCTGGGGGATACACCGATAAACTCATCTTT
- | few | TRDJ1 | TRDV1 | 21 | CALGEASYLLTVLGEYSELIF | TGTGCTCTTGGGGAGGCTTCCTACTTGTTGACTGTACTGGGGGAATACTCTGAACTCATCTTT
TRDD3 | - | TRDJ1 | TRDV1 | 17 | CALRPPSIGGYTDKLIF | TGTGCTCTTAGGCCTCCTTCCATTGGGGGATACACCGATAAACTCATCTTT
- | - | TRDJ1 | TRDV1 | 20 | CALGERCFHTGYNGTDKLIF | TGTGCTCTTGGGGAACGGTGTTTTCATACGGGATATAATGGCACCGATAAACTCATCTTT
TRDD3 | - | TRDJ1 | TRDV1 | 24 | CALGEPPQCTALYTGGLYTDKLIF | TGTGCTCTTGGGGAACCCCCGCAATGTACGGCTCTTTATACTGGGGGACTTTACACCGATAAACTCATCTTT
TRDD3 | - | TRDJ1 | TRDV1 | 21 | CALGELGTSLLGDTHSDKLIF | TGTGCTCTTGGGGAACTGGGGACTTCCTTACTGGGGGATACGCATAGCGATAAACTCATCTTT
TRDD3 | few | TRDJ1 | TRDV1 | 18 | CALGERGMEWGYTDKLIF | TGTGCTCTTGGGGAACGGGGGATGGAGTGGGGGTACACCGATAAACTCATCTTT
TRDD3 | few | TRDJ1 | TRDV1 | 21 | CALGERTSYRLGDTYTDKLIF | TGTGCTCTTGGGGAACGGACTTCCTACAGGCTGGGGGATACATACACCGATAAACTCATCTTT
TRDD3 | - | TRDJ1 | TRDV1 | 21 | CALGELRRTRYWGIAADKLIF | TGTGCTCTTGGGGAACTGAGACGAACACGCTACTGGGGGATCGCGGCCGATAAACTCATCTTT
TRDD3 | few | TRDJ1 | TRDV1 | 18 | CALGENGHCTGGFDKLIF | TGTGCTCTTGGGGAAAATGGTCACTGTACTGGGGGATTCGATAAACTCATCTTT
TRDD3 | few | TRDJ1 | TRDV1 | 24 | CALGELKRAPRTYWGNVYTDKLIF | TGTGCTCTTGGGGAACTAAAGAGGGCTCCTAGAACGTACTGGGGGAACGTTTACACCGATAAACTCATCTTT
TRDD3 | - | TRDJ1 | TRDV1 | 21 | CALGDPPFPGTGGLYTDKLIF | TGTGCTCTTGGGGACCCTCCATTTCCTGGTACTGGGGGATTGTACACCGATAAACTCATCTTT
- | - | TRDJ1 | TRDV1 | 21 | CALGDLPTAHWGTPLTDKLIF | TGTGCTCTTGGGGATCTTCCTACGGCGCACTGGGGGACCCCCTTGACCGATAAACTCATCTTT
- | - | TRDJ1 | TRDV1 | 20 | CALGEPFPAGRPQYTDKLIF | TGTGCTCTTGGGGAACCCTTCCCGGCCGGGCGGCCCCAATACACCGATAAACTCATCTTT
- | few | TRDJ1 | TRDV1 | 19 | CALGELGSLHLSGCDKLIF | TGTGCTCTTGGGGAACTGGGGTCCCTTCACCTATCCGGTTGCGATAAACTCATCTTT
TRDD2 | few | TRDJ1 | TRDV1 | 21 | CALGELLPVHPSFSYTDKLIF | TGTGCTCTTGGGGAACTCCTTCCCGTCCATCCTTCCTTCTCTTACACCGATAAACTCATCTTT
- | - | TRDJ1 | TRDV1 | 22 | CALGARPFLLDWGVDYTDKLIF | TGTGCTCTTGGGGCCCGGCCCTTCCTACTTGACTGGGGGGTGGACTACACCGATAAACTCATCTTT
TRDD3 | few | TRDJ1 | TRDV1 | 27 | CALGELPTLPQLPFTGGGYWPTDKLIF | TGTGCTCTTGGGGAACTCCCGACCCTTCCCCAGCTCCCCTTTACTGGGGGGGGATATTGGCCCACCGATAAACTCATCTTT
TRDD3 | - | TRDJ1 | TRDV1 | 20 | CALGELALDWGELYTDKLIF | TGTGCCCTTGGGGAACTGGCCCTCGACTGGGGGGAGTTGTACACCGATAAACTCATCTTT
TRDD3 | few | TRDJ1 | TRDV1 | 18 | CALGESRGIRAHTDKLIF | TGTGCTCTTGGGGAATCCAGGGGGATAAGGGCCCACACCGATAAACTCATCTTT
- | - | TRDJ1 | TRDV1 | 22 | CALGELWSIYSLPLDHTDKLIF | TGTGCTCTTGGGGAACTTTGGTCCATATATAGTCTCCCACTAGACCACACCGATAAACTCATCTTT
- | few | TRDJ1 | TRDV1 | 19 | CALGENIERKCEWTDKLIF | TGTGCTCTTGGGGAGAACATCGAGCGTAAGTGCGAGTGGACCGATAAACTCATCTTT
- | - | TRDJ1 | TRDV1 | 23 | CALGDFLRGTKLGGTGRLDKLIF | TGTGCTCTTGGGGACTTCCTACGAGGAACCAAACTGGGGGGTACCGGGAGGCTCGATAAACTCATCTTT
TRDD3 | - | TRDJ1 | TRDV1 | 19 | CALGELGGPTVTGGRKLIF | TGTGCTCTTGGGGAACTAGGAGGTCCTACGGTTACTGGGGGACGTAAACTCATCTTT
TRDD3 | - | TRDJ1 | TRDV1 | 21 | CALGELISGLGGDAQTDKLIF | TGTGCTCTTGGGGAACTCATTTCTGGACTGGGGGGCGACGCCCAGACCGATAAACTCATCTTT
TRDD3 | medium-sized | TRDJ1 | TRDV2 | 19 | CACDTSSRIGDTSCGKLIF | TGTGCCTGTGACACCTCCTCTAGAATCGGGGATACGAGTTGTGGTAAACTCATCTTT
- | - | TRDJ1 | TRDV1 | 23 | CALGEYQGLPTTGGRMYTDKLIF | TGTGCCCTTGGGGAATACCAAGGCCTTCCTACGACTGGGGGTAGGATGTACACCGATAAACTCATCTTT
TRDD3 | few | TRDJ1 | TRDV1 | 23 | CALGNRRAFGRVAGGQYTDKLIF | TGTGCTCTTGGGAACCGACGGGCCTTCGGACGAGTAGCTGGGGGGCAGTACACCGATAAACTCATCTTT
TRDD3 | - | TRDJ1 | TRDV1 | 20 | CALGDPTGFPRWGIPDKLIF | TGTGCTCTTGGGGATCCGACCGGATTCCCGCGGTGGGGGATACCCGATAAACTCATCTTT